The source of this T cell receptor beta chain is a study of T cell responses to AZD1222 COVID-19 vaccine. Germline V gene lookup returns CDR1 MNHEY and CDR2 SMNVEV (reference sequence). Trimming stripped 9 bases from V and 6 bases from J, with 18 bases between. The CDR3 is 14 residues long. Remarks on this clone: Antigen unknown.

Clones were sequenced by immunoSEQ multiplex PCR, and TCRdb holds only the in-frame ones, with some missing. The table shows about 130,000 clones, with 88% occurring only once. Findings of the study overall: Once two AZD1222 doses were given, Spike-specific TCR breadth and depth went up. Across the whole spike, CD4 TCRs peaked at regions 160-218 and 743-854. Sampling captured repertoires only after the peak T cell response.

The chain links TRBV27 to TRBJ2-1; tentatively, D is TRBD1 (6 bases). This receptor was taken from an adult in good health. The material sequenced was peripheral blood, taken on day 0 of MenACWY control vaccination. The CDR3 sequence: CASRRLTGFNEQFF. The CDR3 DNA is TGTGCCAGTAGACGTCTTACAGGGTTCAATGAGCAGTTCTTC.